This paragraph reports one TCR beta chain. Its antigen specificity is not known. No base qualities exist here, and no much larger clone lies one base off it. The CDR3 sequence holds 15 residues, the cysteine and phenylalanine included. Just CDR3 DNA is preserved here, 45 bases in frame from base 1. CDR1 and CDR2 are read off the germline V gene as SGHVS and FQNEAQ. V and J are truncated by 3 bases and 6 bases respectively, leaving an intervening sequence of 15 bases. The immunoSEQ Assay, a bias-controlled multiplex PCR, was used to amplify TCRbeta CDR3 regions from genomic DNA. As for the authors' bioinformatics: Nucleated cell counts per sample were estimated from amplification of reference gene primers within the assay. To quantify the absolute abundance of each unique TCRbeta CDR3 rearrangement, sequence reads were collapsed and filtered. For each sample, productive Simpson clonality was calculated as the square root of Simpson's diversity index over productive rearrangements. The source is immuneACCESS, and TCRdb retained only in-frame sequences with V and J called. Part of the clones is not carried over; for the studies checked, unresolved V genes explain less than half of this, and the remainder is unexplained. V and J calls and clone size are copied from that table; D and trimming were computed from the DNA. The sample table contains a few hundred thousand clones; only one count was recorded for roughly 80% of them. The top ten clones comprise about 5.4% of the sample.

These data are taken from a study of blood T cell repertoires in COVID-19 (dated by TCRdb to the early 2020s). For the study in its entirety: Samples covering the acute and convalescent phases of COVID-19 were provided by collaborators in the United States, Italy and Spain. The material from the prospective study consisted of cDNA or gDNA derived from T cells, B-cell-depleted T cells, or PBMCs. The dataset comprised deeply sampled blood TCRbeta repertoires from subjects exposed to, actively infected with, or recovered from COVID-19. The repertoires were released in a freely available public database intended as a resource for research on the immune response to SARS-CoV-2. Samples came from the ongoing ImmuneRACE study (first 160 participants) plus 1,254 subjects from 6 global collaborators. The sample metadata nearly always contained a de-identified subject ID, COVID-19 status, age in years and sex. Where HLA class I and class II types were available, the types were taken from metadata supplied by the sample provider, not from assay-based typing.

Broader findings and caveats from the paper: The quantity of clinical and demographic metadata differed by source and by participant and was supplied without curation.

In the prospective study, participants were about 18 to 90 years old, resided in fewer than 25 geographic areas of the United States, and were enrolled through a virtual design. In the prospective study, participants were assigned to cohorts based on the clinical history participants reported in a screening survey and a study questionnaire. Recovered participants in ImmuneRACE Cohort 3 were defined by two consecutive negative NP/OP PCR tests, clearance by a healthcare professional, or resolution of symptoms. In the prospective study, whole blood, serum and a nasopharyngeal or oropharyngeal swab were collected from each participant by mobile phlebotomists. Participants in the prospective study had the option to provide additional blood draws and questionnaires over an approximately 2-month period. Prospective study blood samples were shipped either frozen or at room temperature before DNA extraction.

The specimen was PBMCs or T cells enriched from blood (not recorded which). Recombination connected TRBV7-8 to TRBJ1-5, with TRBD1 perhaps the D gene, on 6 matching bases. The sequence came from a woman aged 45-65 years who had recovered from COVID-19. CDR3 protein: CASSLSRGFGQPQHF. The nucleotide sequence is TGTGCCAGCAGCTTGTCCAGGGGTTTTGGTCAGCCCCAGCATTTT.